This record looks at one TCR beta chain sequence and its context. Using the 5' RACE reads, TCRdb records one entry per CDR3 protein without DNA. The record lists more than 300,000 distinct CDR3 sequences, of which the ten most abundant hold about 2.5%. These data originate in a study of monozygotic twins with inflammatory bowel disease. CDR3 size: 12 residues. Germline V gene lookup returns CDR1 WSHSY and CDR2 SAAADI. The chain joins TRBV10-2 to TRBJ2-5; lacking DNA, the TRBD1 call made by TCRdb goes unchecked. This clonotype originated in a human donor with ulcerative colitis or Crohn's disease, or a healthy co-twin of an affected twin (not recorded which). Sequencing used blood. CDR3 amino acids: CASRDRGWTQYF.